One and the same sample provided the 25 T cell receptor beta chains below, sequenced in a study of immune evolution from preneoplasia to lung adenocarcinoma. Assay used: immunoSEQ multiplex PCR; TCRdb lists only in-frame clones, some missing. The sample lists tens of thousands of clones, approximately 80% seen once, with approximately 4.8% in the top ten. The sequenced sample consisted of FFPE invasive lung adenocarcinoma tissue. The source is a person aged 55 to 75 with lung adenocarcinoma.

The chain joins TRBV5-4 to TRBJ2-7; 7 bases match TRBD2. CDR3 length: 18 amino acids. CDR1 and CDR2 from the germline V gene are SGHNT and YYREEE (reference sequence). Unmatched junction bases numbered 16, after V lost 0 bases and J lost 4 bases. The CDR3 here is CASSLDGVGRTVGYEQYF. The CDR3 DNA sequence: TGTGCCAGCAGCTTGGATGGTGTCGGGAGGACTGTTGGGTACGAGCAGTACTTC.

The rearrangement uses TRBV6-1 and TRBJ2-1, with D unclear. In germline, CDR1 is MNHNS, CDR2 SASEGT. V shed 4 bases and J shed 8 bases, with 9 bases lying between them. This CDR3 comprises 12 residues. The CDR3 DNA reads TGTGCCAGCAGTGTTGACCGCTATGAGCAGTTCTTC. Amino acids: CASSVDRYEQFF.

The V and J genes are TRBV11-3 and TRBJ2-5; TRBD1 agrees at 7 bases. Losses at the gene ends were 1 base for V and 4 bases for J; bases not matched to a gene: 6. The CDR3 spans 15 residues. Per the germline V gene, CDR1 is SGHNT and CDR2 is YENEEA. Here the CDR3 reads CASSLGQGRGETQYF. In DNA form, the CDR3 reads TGTGCCAGCAGCTTAGGACAGGGAAGAGGAGAGACCCAGTACTTC.

The chain recombines TRBV30 with TRBJ1-1; no clear D gene. Germline V gives CDR1 GTSNPN, CDR2 SVGIG (reference sequence). This CDR3 is built from 15 residues. V was clipped by 5 bases and J by 1 base, with 17 bases between them. CDR3 sequence: CAWVPTTRPNTEAFF. The CDR3 DNA is TGTGCCTGGGTACCTACGACGCGGCCGAACACTGAAGCTTTCTTT. Based on the CDR3 plus reference TRBV30 and TRBJ1-1, the full variable domain is SQTIHQWPATLVQPVGSPLSLECTVEGTSNPNLYWYRQAAGRGLQLLFYSVGIGQISSEVPQNLSASRPQDRQFILSSKKLLLSDSGFYLCAWVPTTRPNTEAFFGQGTRLTVV.

The sample holds one count of this clone. This rearrangement joins TRBV28 to TRBJ2-7, with D maybe TRBD2 (5 bases). The V gene's germline CDR1 is MDHEN and CDR2 SYDVKM. There are 13 residues in the CDR3. V was trimmed by 6 bases and J by 6 bases, leaving 15 bases between them. The CDR3 loop reads CASRGFLGGEQYF. For the CDR3, the DNA is TGTGCCAGCAGGGGGTTCCTAGGAGGCGAGCAGTACTTC. Using reference TRBV28 and TRBJ2-7 for the parts outside the CDR3, the full variable domain is DVKVTQSSRYLVKRTGEKVFLECVQDMDHENMFWYRQDPGLGLRLIYFSYDVKMKEKGDIPEGYSVSREKKERFSLILESASTNQTSMYLCASRGFLGGEQYFGPGTRLTVT.

The chain employs TRBV10-2 and TRBJ2-7; weak D call: TRBD2 (6 bases). The CDR3 contains 14 residues. Trimming took off 8 bases at V and 8 bases at J, with 22 bases between the two ends. In germline, CDR1 is WSHSY, CDR2 SAAADI. Here the CDR3 reads CASFPGTGAFKQYF. CDR3 coding DNA: TGCGCCAGCTTTCCTGGGACGGGAGCTTTTAAGCAGTACTTC.

The chain couples TRBV2 to TRBJ2-1; possibly TRBD2 for D (6 bases). Trimming took 5 bases from V and 12 from J, leaving 20 bases between them. This CDR3 is 14 amino acids long. Germline V gene data show CDR1 as SNHLY and CDR2 as FYNNEI. The CDR3 nucleotides read TGTGCCAGCAGTCTCGGGACTTCATTTCAAGTGCAGTTCTTC. Its translation is CASSLGTSFQVQFF.

This clone was detected only a few times. The gene calls are TRBV4-1 and TRBJ2-5; perhaps TRBD2 as D (6 bases). Germline V lookup: CDR1 MGHRA, CDR2 YSYEKL. Trimming pared 3 bases from V and 4 bases from J, leaving 6 bases between. This CDR3 has 12 residues. CDR3 bases: TGCGCCAGCAGCCAGGGGGGAGAGACCCAGTACTTC. Its translation: CASSQGGETQYF.

The chain has TRBV7-2 and TRBJ1-2; tentative D call: TRBD1 (5 bases). The CDR3 runs 16 residues. Looked up from germline, CDR1 is SGHTA and CDR2 is FQGNSA. The germline V and J ends were trimmed by 6 bases and 5 bases, with 22 bases remaining between them. The CDR3 bases are TGTGCCAGCAGACTCTCGACGGGGACGGGAAGTTATGGCTACACCTTC. Translating gives CASRLSTGTGSYGYTF.

The chain couples TRBV7-3 to TRBJ1-1, with 9 positions matching TRBD1. Trimming removed 1 base from V and 3 bases from J; junction bases left unmatched: 9. CDR1 SGHTA and CDR2 FQGTGA come from the germline V gene. The CDR3 totals 17 residues. As DNA, the CDR3 is TGTGCCAGCAGCTTAAACCGACCGGGACAGGGAGACACTGAAGCTTTCTTT. Its translation is CASSLNRPGQGDTEAFF.

The rearrangement joins TRBV9 to TRBJ1-1; unclear D gene. Germline lookup yields CDR1 SGDLS and CDR2 YYNGEE. V shed 1 base and J shed 0 bases, with 16 bases lying between them. This CDR3 is built from 17 residues. The CDR3 region is CASSVNPSDLLNTEAFF. The CDR3 DNA reads TGTGCCAGCAGCGTAAATCCAAGCGACCTTCTGAACACTGAAGCTTTCTTT.

This clone showed up just a few times. The chain couples TRBV16 to TRBJ1-1, with TRBD1 as a possible D gene (5 bases). CDR3 length equals 16 residues. The V gene lost 3 bases and the J gene lost 5 bases, with 19 bases spanning the gap. Per the germline V gene, CDR1 is KGHSY and CDR2 is FQNENV. CDR3 sequence reads: CASSQRSARAATEAFF. The CDR3 DNA follows: TGTGCCAGCAGCCAGAGGTCAGCCAGGGCGGCTACTGAAGCTTTCTTT. The whole variable domain, remainder taken from reference TRBV16 and TRBJ1-1, is GEEVAQTPKHLVRGEGQKAKLYCAPIKGHSYVFWYQQVLKNEFKFLISFQNENVFDETGMPKERFSAKCLPNSPCSLEIQATKLEDSAVYFCASSQRSARAATEAFFGQGTRLTVV.

This clone was seen a handful of times. The chain recombines TRBV5-1 with TRBJ2-4, with 8 bases identical to TRBD2. Germline V gives CDR1 SGHRS, CDR2 YFSETQ. This CDR3 region has 16 residues. J gave up 3 bases and V 0 bases, and 5 bases lay outside the gene matches. As DNA, the CDR3 is TGCGCCAGCAGCTTGGGACTAGCGCTTGGCAAAAACATTCAGTACTTC. Its translation: CASSLGLALGKNIQYF.

The rearrangement uses TRBV30 and TRBJ2-7; D call uncertain. Germline CDR1 GTSNPN, CDR2 SVGIG (reference sequence). The CDR3 sequence is 14 residues long. Trimming shortened V by 4 bases and J by 5 bases, and 18 bases separated the two germline ends. The CDR3 loop reads CAWTEGSRWNEQYF. CDR3 in DNA: TGTGCCTGGACCGAAGGTAGCAGGTGGAACGAGCAGTACTTC.

The V and J genes are TRBV15 and TRBJ2-3, with D perhaps TRBD2 (6 bases). Germline CDR1 reads LNHNV; CDR2 reads YYDKDF (reference sequence). Trimming cost V 0 bases and J 6 bases, with 16 bases left between them. The CDR3 totals 16 residues. The CDR3 DNA follows: TGTGCCACCAGCAGAGATTTACCGGGACTCGGGGATACGCAGTATTTT. Translated: CATSRDLPGLGDTQYF.

The chain joins TRBV5-4 to TRBJ2-7; 7 bases are a match to TRBD2. CDR3 length: 15 residues. Germline CDR1 SGHNT, CDR2 YYREEE (reference sequence). V gave up 5 bases and J gave up 5 bases; unmatched junction bases: 13. For the CDR3, the DNA is TGTGCCAGCAGACCTAACCCGACAAGCGGGGACGAGCAGTACTTC. Translated: CASRPNPTSGDEQYF.

V usage is TRBV18 and J usage is TRBJ2-7; 14 bases fit TRBD2. CDR3 length equals 15 residues. V lost 6 bases, J lost 6 bases, and 7 bases stayed unmatched. Germline assignment: CDR1 KGHSH and CDR2 LQKENI. DNA of the CDR3: TGTGCCAGCTCGCCCGGACTAGCGGGAGGTTCCGAGCAGTACTTC. Translation gives CASSPGLAGGSEQYF.

The chain recombines TRBV5-1 with TRBJ2-7; no reliable D call. With 3 bases removed from V and 3 bases from J, the gap between germline ends came to 7 bases. CDR3 size: 12 residues. Looked up from germline, CDR1 is SGHRS and CDR2 is YFSETQ. This CDR3 reads CASSSQSYEQYF. Here the CDR3 DNA reads TGCGCCAGCAGCTCCCAAAGCTACGAGCAGTACTTC.

The chain is built from TRBV6-6 and TRBJ2-7; 9 nucleotides line up with TRBD1. The germline V gene has CDR1 MNHNY and CDR2 SVGAGI (reference sequence). The CDR3 spans 16 residues. V lost 2 bases and J lost 0; bases outside the gene matches: 5. The CDR3 protein is CASSYGTGRSSYEQYF. CDR3 nucleotides: TGTGCCAGCAGTTACGGGACAGGGAGGAGCTCCTACGAGCAGTACTTC.

The table lists this clone with a count of one. This rearrangement joins TRBV6-5 to TRBJ1-1; 8 nucleotides match TRBD1. V shed 6 bases, J shed 11 bases, and the junction held 8 bases outside the gene matches. The CDR3 runs to 12 residues. Germline CDR1 is MNHEY and CDR2 is SVGAGI. This chain's CDR3 is CASSPPGGWAFF. CDR3 nucleotide sequence: TGTGCCAGCAGCCCCCCAGGGGGCTGGGCTTTCTTT.

The genes are TRBV29-1 and TRBJ1-4, with a weak D call TRBD1 (6 bases). From germline, CDR1 is SQVTM and CDR2 ANQGSEA. Deletions cut 7 bases from V and 3 bases from J, with 9 bases between. This CDR3 spans 12 amino acids. CDR3: CSAGQSNEKLFF. The CDR3 DNA sequence: TGCAGCGCCGGACAGTCTAATGAAAAACTGTTTTTT.

The gene calls are TRBV18 and TRBJ2-2; TRBD1 matches at 7 bases. CDR3 length: 14 amino acids. Germline V gives CDR1 KGHSH, CDR2 LQKENI. The ends lost 1 base at V and 7 bases at J; junction bases unmatched: 3. The CDR3 coding sequence is TGTGCCAGCTCACCACAGGGGGCGATCGGGGAGCTGTTTTTT. Its protein is CASSPQGAIGELFF.

This rearrangement joins TRBV12-2 to TRBJ2-3; the D segment call TRBD2 is taken from the table without a DNA check. TRBV12-2 is deemed a pseudogene. The CDR3 is made up of 17 amino acids. The CDR3 nucleotides are TGTGCAAGTCGCCCCCCTGCCGAGGGACTAGGAGGCGATACGCAGTATTTT. Amino acid sequence: CASRPPAEGLGGDTQYF.

This clone occurred once. V gene TRBV7-2 combines with J gene TRBJ1-2, with 7 bases aligning to TRBD1. From germline, CDR1 is SGHTA and CDR2 FQGNSA. Trimming at V came to 5 bases and at J to 5 bases, leaving 5 bases not matched to a gene. The CDR3 loop spans 13 amino acids. CDR3 in amino acids: CASSRQGFYGYTF. In DNA, the CDR3 is TGTGCCAGCAGCAGACAGGGTTTTTATGGCTACACCTTC.

This clone was seen a few times. The chain has TRBV15 and TRBJ2-3, with unresolved D. This CDR3 is 14 amino acids long. CDR1 is LNHNV and CDR2 is YYDKDF in the germline V gene (reference sequence). Deletions cut 2 bases from V and 0 bases from J, with 6 bases between. CDR3 amino acids: CATSRNPSTDTQYF. CDR3 coding DNA: TGTGCCACCAGCAGAAACCCTAGCACAGATACGCAGTATTTT.